The T cell receptor (beta chain) described here comes from a study of shared clonotypes between healthy human individuals. Germline CDR1 reads SGHVS; CDR2 reads FNYEAQ. The V segment lost 4 bases and the J segment 1 base; nucleotides outside the gene matches: 13. There are 19 residues in the CDR3. Of note for this clone: Its antigen remains unidentified.

Notes on the study in general: Rarefaction analysis demonstrated incomplete sorted-subset sequencing notwithstanding large depth.

An approximately 220 ng quantity of DNA, 25,000 to 30,000 T cell genomes, went into the sorted-subset replicate PCRs. The repertoire was sequenced with immunoSEQ multiplex PCR; TCRdb's copy has only in-frame clones and lacks some. The sample includes 550,000 to 700,000 clones, about three quarters seen only once; the top ten take 1.5% to 2%. The clonotype was recovered from a woman in her twenties or thirties in good health. The V and J genes are TRBV7-6 and TRBJ2-6; 7 nucleotides align to TRBD1. The sequenced material came from memory CD4+ T cells sorted from blood. Subset denoted: CD45RA-negative fraction. The CDR3 loop reads CASSSTLGGHSSGANVLTF. CDR3 DNA: TGTGCCAGCAGCTCCACTCTAGGGGGCCACTCTTCTGGGGCCAACGTCCTGACTTTC.